This TCR beta chain derives from a study of cytomegalovirus exposure and HLA in healthy donors. Overall study results and limits: Across HLA loci, a later analysis found differing TCR association rates, with DRB1 most and HLA-C fewest.

Unmatched junction bases numbered 5, after V lost 4 bases and J lost 3 bases. Germline V CDR1 and CDR2: MGHDK, SYGVNS. The CDR3 spans 14 residues. Worth noting for this clone: What it binds is not known.

PCR employed 60 Vbeta and 13 Jbeta primers. The protocol was immunoSEQ multiplex PCR, while the TCRdb copy is restricted to in-frame clones and leaves out a portion. The table includes around 150,000 clones, 80% to 90% detected once. Sequencing was performed on PBMCs. The clonotype originates from a man aged 18-30 years in good health and CMV-seronegative. V and J are TRBV25-1 and TRBJ2-7; 8 bases are a match to TRBD2. This chain's CDR3 is CASSVGTRVYEQYF. Here the CDR3 DNA reads TGTGCCAGCAGTGTCGGGACTAGAGTCTACGAGCAGTACTTC.